This TCR beta chain was sequenced for a study of CXCR3-negative and CXCR3-positive naive CD8 T cells. A word on this clonotype: Its antigen is currently unknown.

TRB cDNA libraries were made by UMI-labeled 5' RACE. TCRdb re-called the 5' RACE reads and shows each CDR3 protein once, DNA omitted. The sample table includes 100,000 to 150,000 distinct CDR3 sequences. Study-wide findings and caveats: TRB CDR3s were more hydrophobic in CXCR3-positive than in CXCR3-negative naive cells. Naive subsets did not differ in surface CD5, and the authors estimated TCR strength using properties of the TRB CDR3. The study found that naive CXCR3-negative and CXCR3-positive cells shared TRBV-TRBJ usage, while memory cells differed. Most assays were run on fresh PBMCs (CXCR3 expression partially decreased after cryopreservation).

This receptor was obtained from a human donor in good health. Some clones in this sample may be carry-over from other donors' samples. Sequencing was performed on naive CXCR3- CD8+ T cells from blood. The subset: CD45RO-CCR7+CD27+CD95- naive CD8+ T cells lacking CXCR3 (TNR3-).

The CDR3 protein is CSVEDRWEGDSSYEQYF. This chain joins TRBV29-1 and TRBJ2-7. Germline-derived CDR1 and CDR2 are SQVTM and ANQGSEA. The CDR3 is made up of 17 amino acids.